Below are 16 T cell receptor beta chains sequenced from a single sample in a study of human T cells and chemical hapten exposure (dated by TCRdb to the early 2020s). The library relied on RACE. The sample was run on a NextSeq 500. TCRdb reworked the public reads: Q25 trimming with fastp, MiXCR clone assembly, productive beta chains retained. CDR3 protein duplicates are merged, each entry listing the most common genes and DNA. Within this sample are 45,000 to 70,000 distinct CDR3 sequences, with 7.5% to 10% of them counted one time only. More than 10% of the sample is taken by the ten largest. What this sample's time point label stands for: patch test 1, 2 weeks after DPC sensitization. The sample's treatment or condition label, decoded: therapeutic diphenylcyclopropenone sensitization with weekly scalp DPC. This sample comprised whole blood, obtained in connection with sensitization to the hapten diphenylcyclopropenone (DPC). The receptor source for this set is a woman aged 35 to 49 with alopecia areata. Some clones in this sample may be carry-over from other donors' samples.

This clonotype was seen repeatedly, ten times or more. This rearrangement joins TRBV4-2 to TRBJ2-3; D uncertain. Germline V gene lookup returns CDR1 LGHNA and CDR2 YNFKEQ. V was shortened by 0 bases and J by 2 bases, with 9 bases between the two germline ends. The CDR3 loop spans 15 amino acids. The CDR3 region is CASSQDEPPTDTQYF. CDR3 DNA: TGTGCCAGCAGCCAAGATGAGCCTCCCACAGATACGCAGTATTTT.

This clonotype has at least ten counts. V and J are TRBV20-1 and TRBJ2-3; the D gene is possibly TRBD2 (7 bases). This CDR3 is 14 amino acids long. The germline gives CDR1 DFQATT, CDR2 SNEGSKA (reference sequence). Trimming took off 2 bases at V and 0 bases at J, with 9 bases between the two ends. CDR3 in DNA: TGCAGTGCTAGACCGGGGGGCAGCACAGATACGCAGTATTTT. Translated, it gives CSARPGGSTDTQYF.

This clonotype was detected only a few times. The chain couples TRBV7-9 to TRBJ1-6; unclear D gene. This CDR3 has 16 amino acids. The ends were cut back, 5 bases at V and 7 bases at J, with 18 bases in the middle. CDR1 is SEHNR, CDR2 FQNEAQ, per germline (reference sequence). This CDR3 reads CASSRPDGLGNSPLHF. In DNA, the CDR3 is TGTGCCAGCAGCCGCCCCGACGGGTTAGGAAATTCACCCCTCCACTTT.

This clonotype has at least ten counts. The V gene is TRBV20-1, the J gene TRBJ2-6, with D unclear. There are 16 residues in the CDR3. Per the germline V gene, CDR1 is DFQATT and CDR2 is SNEGSKA (reference sequence). The V end lost 2 bases, the J end lost 3 bases, and 14 bases lay between the germline ends. Here the CDR3 DNA reads TGCAGTGCTAGATTTCGGCCACCCGATGGGGCCAACGTCCTGACTTTC. It yields the protein CSARFRPPDGANVLTF.

This clonotype has ten or more counts. Written as DNA, the CDR3 is TGTGCCTGGAGTGTACGGGGACTGAACACTGAAGCTTTCTTT. Translated: CAWSVRGLNTEAFF. V is TRBV30 and J is TRBJ1-1; tentative D call: TRBD1 (5 bases). CDR1 and CDR2 from the germline V gene are GTSNPN and SVGIG (reference sequence). The CDR3 totals 14 residues. V was shortened by 0 bases and J by 0 bases, with 8 bases between the two germline ends.

This clonotype showed up many times. V is TRBV20-1 and J is TRBJ1-2; 8 nucleotides agree with TRBD1. The CDR3 loop spans 15 amino acids. With V trimmed by 0 bases and J by 4 bases, 7 bases remained unmatched. CDR1 is DFQATT, CDR2 SNEGSKA, per germline (reference sequence). The CDR3 bases are TGCAGTGCTAGAGATGGCGGACAGGGTGGCTATGGCTACACCTTC. It is translated as CSARDGGQGGYGYTF.

V usage is TRBV7-6 and J usage is TRBJ2-1, with 11 bases identical to TRBD2. The CDR3 runs to 15 residues. Germline loops: CDR1 SGHVS, CDR2 FNYEAQ. V lost 5 bases, J lost 6 bases, and 6 bases stayed unmatched. The DNA of the CDR3 is TGTGCCAGCAGCCGTAGCGGGGGGGCCGGCAATGAGCAGTTCTTC. This translates into CASSRSGGAGNEQFF.

The chain joins TRBV2 to TRBJ1-1, with D uncertain. V was trimmed by 6 bases and J by 2 bases, leaving 13 bases between them. The CDR3 extends over 14 amino acids. The germline V gene encodes CDR1 SNHLY and CDR2 FYNNEI. The CDR3 protein is CASRVGIQNTEAFF. Here the CDR3 DNA reads TGTGCCAGCAGGGTTGGGATCCAAAACACTGAAGCTTTCTTT.

This clonotype has just a few counts. The genes are TRBV29-1 and TRBJ2-3; 10 nucleotides agree with TRBD1. The CDR3 spans 16 residues. Germline V CDR1 and CDR2: SQVTM, ANQGSEA. Trimming at V came to 6 bases and at J to 5 bases, leaving 14 bases not matched to a gene. DNA for the CDR3: TGCAGCGTGGACTTATTACGGGACAGGGGAGAAGATACGCAGTATTTT. It yields the protein CSVDLLRDRGEDTQYF.

Only a few counts were recorded for this clonotype. The V call is TRBV12-3 or TRBV12-4, the J call TRBJ1-4, with TRBD1 matching over 7 bases. This CDR3 has 14 amino acids. Germline trimming cut 4 bases from V and 10 bases from J; bases unmatched to any gene: 9. For the CDR3, the DNA is TGTGCCAGCAGTTCGATTCGACAGGGAAGAAAACTGTTTTTT. Translated: CASSSIRQGRKLFF.

This clonotype was counted many times. The chain couples TRBV5-1 to TRBJ2-2; D not certain. Trimming shortened V by 0 bases and J by 6 bases, and 6 bases separated the two germline ends. The CDR3 has 13 residues. Looked up from germline, CDR1 is SGHRS and CDR2 is YFSETQ. The CDR3 here is CASSLEHAGELFF. The CDR3 DNA reads TGCGCCAGCAGCTTGGAACACGCCGGGGAGCTGTTTTTT.

The chain links TRBV3-2 to TRBJ2-3; TRBD1, as called in the table, went unchecked against the DNA. TRBV3-2 is a recognized pseudogene. The CDR3 length is 23 residues. CDR3 amino acids: CASSQERSIGGTGGAGSTDTQYF. The DNA of the CDR3 is TGTGCCAGCAGCCAAGAGAGGAGCATTGGCGGGACAGGGGGCGCAGGGAGCACAGATACGCAGTATTTT.

This clonotype was seen many times. The chain is built from TRBV20-1 and TRBJ1-2; weak D call: TRBD1 (5 bases). The V end lost 6 bases, the J end lost 3 bases, and 14 bases lay between the germline ends. The germline V gene has CDR1 DFQATT and CDR2 SNEGSKA (reference sequence). The length of the CDR3 is 13 residues. The DNA for the CDR3 is TGCAGTGCCGCGGTCGGGACGGACTATGGCTACACCTTC. This translates into CSAAVGTDYGYTF.

In this sample, this clonotype turned up a few times. The chain recombines TRBV27 with TRBJ1-2; maybe TRBD1 (6 bases). Per the germline V gene, CDR1 is MNHEY and CDR2 is SMNVEV (reference sequence). CDR3 size: 14 residues. V lost 6 bases, J lost 2 bases, and 13 bases lay in between. This CDR3 is CASSPTGSNYGYTF. The CDR3 DNA sequence: TGTGCCAGCAGCCCAACAGGGTCCAACTATGGCTACACCTTC.

This clonotype was seen repeatedly, ten times or more. The chain couples TRBV20-1 to TRBJ2-5; TRBD2 matches at 12 bases. Germline CDR1 DFQATT, CDR2 SNEGSKA (reference sequence). This CDR3 has 18 residues. Trimming at V came to 1 base and at J to 5 bases, leaving 14 bases not matched to a gene. CDR3 coding DNA: TGCAGTGCTAGAGGGGAAGCCCTAGCGGGGGGGCCTACGGAGACCCAGTACTTC. Amino acid sequence: CSARGEALAGGPTETQYF.

Many counts were recorded for this clonotype. The chain links TRBV20-1 to TRBJ2-7, with a tentative D call TRBD1 (5 bases). The CDR3 runs to 12 residues. V gave up 7 bases and J gave up 0 bases, with 10 bases separating them. CDR1 is DFQATT and CDR2 is SNEGSKA in the germline V gene (reference sequence). CDR3 protein: CSGQTFSYEQYF. The CDR3 DNA is TGCAGTGGACAGACTTTCTCCTACGAGCAGTACTTC.